This TCR beta chain was identified in a study of long-term antiretroviral therapy in people with HIV. Study background: Of all samples, the earliest predate the 2015 immediate-ART recommendation by about a decade.

Sequencing relied on immunoSEQ assay v3.0, run at survey level. Produced via immunoSEQ multiplex PCR; TCRdb's table is partial and in-frame only. Among about 24,000 clones, roughly 96% were seen once, and the ten largest hold 2% to 2.5%. Overall study results and limits: Across all time points, the repertoire was dominated by clones that expanded before ART. ART was followed by higher diversity that remained below transplant donor controls.

As for this clone: As yet, its antigen is unknown.

Germline CDR1 and CDR2: MNHEY and SVGAGI. The CDR3 is 16 amino acids. Losses at the gene ends were 2 bases for V and 6 bases for J; bases not matched to a gene: 10. The chain is built from TRBV6-5 and TRBJ1-1; 9 bases are shared with TRBD1. Here the sequenced sample was unsorted PBMCs, taken roughly 5.1 years after starting antiretroviral therapy. The clonotype was recovered from a woman between 45 and 65 years old with HIV. DNA of the CDR3: TGTGCCAGCAGTTACACAGCCGGGACAGGGCATTCTGAAGCTTTCTTT. Translation: CASSYTAGTGHSEAFF.